This T cell receptor beta chain was observed in a study of blood T cell repertoires in COVID-19 (dated by TCRdb to between 2020 and 2021). Regarding the complete study: Samples from collaborators originated in the United States, Italy and Spain and spanned both the acute and convalescent phases of COVID-19. The repertoires were made available in a free public database intended to serve as a resource for research on the immune response to SARS-CoV-2. The prospective study material was composed of cDNA or gDNA derived from T cells, B-cell-depleted T cells, or PBMCs. Subjects who had been exposed to COVID-19, were actively infected with it, or had recovered from it provided the deeply sampled blood TCRbeta repertoires that made up the dataset. Sample metadata almost always included a de-identified subject ID, COVID-19 status, age in years and sex. Samples came from the ongoing ImmuneRACE study (first 160 participants) plus 1,254 subjects from 6 global collaborators. Where available, HLA class I and class II types were taken from metadata supplied by the sample provider and were not determined by assay-based typing. Findings and caveats that apply to the study as a whole: The amount of clinical and demographic metadata varied by source and participant and was provided uncurated.

CDR1 and CDR2 were assigned from the germline V gene (reference sequence) as SEHNR and FQNEAQ. Inclusive of the bounding cysteine and phenylalanine, the CDR3 is 14 residues long. Only the CDR3 part of the read is kept: 42 bases, read in frame from the first base. The V and J ends are trimmed by 6 bases and 7 bases, leaving 15 bases between them. This clone is a singleton in its sample. It has no known antigen specificity. Nothing much larger sits one base from this clone, and base qualities are not available. The collaborating institutions used their own protocols to collect whole blood in K2EDTA tubes. For TCRbeta analysis, collaborators shipped samples as frozen whole blood, isolated PBMCs, or DNA extracted from either of those sample types. TCRbeta CDR3 regions were amplified from genomic DNA by means of the immunoSEQ Assay, a bias-controlled multiplex PCR. Under the source paper's analysis protocol: The number of nucleated cells in each sample was estimated from the amplification of reference gene primers within the assay. To quantify the absolute abundance of each unique TCRbeta CDR3 rearrangement, sequence reads were collapsed and filtered. Productive Simpson clonality was computed per sample as the square root of Simpson's diversity index over productive rearrangements. TCRdb's version of the immuneACCESS table is confined to in-frame rearrangements and falls short of the full clone set. An unresolved V gene accounts for under half of the shortfall where checked; the remainder is of unknown origin. Clone size and V and J calls were adopted from that table, with D and trimming inferred from the DNA. The sample table holds some 100,000 clones, of which over 70% were seen once. About 4.2% of the sample is held by the ten biggest clonotypes.

The receptor chain draws on TRBV7-9 and TRBJ1-4, with no D gene named confidently. Source material: peripheral blood. The clonotype originates from a man in his sixties with acute or convalescent COVID-19. The sequenced DNA is TGTGCCAGCAGGGACCGGGGTTCAAGTGAAAAACTGTTTTTT. Translated, it gives CASRDRGSSEKLFF.